This T cell receptor beta chain is drawn from a study of blood T cell repertoires in COVID-19. Study overall: COVID-19 samples collected from the United States, Italy and Spain covered acute and convalescent phases.

Trimming pared 7 bases from V and 2 bases from J, leaving 9 bases between. From germline, CDR1 is MNHEY and CDR2 SVGAGI. This CDR3 comprises 13 residues. The table came from immunoSEQ multiplex PCR; TCRdb's copy has only in-frame clones and leaves some out. The table has 450,000 or so clones, roughly 90% seen once. This TCR was sampled from a man aged 18 to 35 with COVID-19, enrolled during active disease. The sequenced sample consisted of peripheral blood. V usage is TRBV6-5 and J usage is TRBJ1-5; D gene unclear. CDR3: CASTWQGNQPQHF. For the CDR3, the DNA is TGTGCCAGCACCTGGCAGGGCAATCAGCCCCAGCATTTT.